This entry describes one T cell receptor (beta chain). As yet, its antigen is unknown. Germline and junction disagree at one end, which may indicate a read error. Patients affected by ophthalmopathy presented a Clinical Activity Score of at least 3, a NOSPECS grade of at least 4, and disease duration below 3 months. On the basis of clinical symptoms, serum thyroxine and TRAb, thyroid ultrasound and orbital computed tomography, diagnoses were made. These data belong to a study of T cells in Graves' hyperthyroidism and ophthalmopathy. In the study overall: Peripheral blood was collected at initial diagnosis, before any treatment. Findings and caveats of the study: Expanded thyroid clonotypes (above 0.001) were mostly also found in blood.

Amplification of TCR beta CDR3 regions used RNA as the template. Using the HTBI primer set, a first-round RT-PCR was run on the TCR CDR3. TCRdb used MiXCR to reprocess the multiplex PCR reads, holding one entry per CDR3 protein. The sample lists tens of thousands of distinct CDR3 sequences; under 60% were seen once. The CDR3 is made up of 13 amino acids. Germline V gives CDR1 LNHDA, CDR2 SQIVND (reference sequence). Sequenced sample: blood. The J gene is TRBJ1-6, the V gene TRBV19, with 9 bases aligning to TRBD1. The TCR sequence derives from a man aged 35 to 55 with Graves' ophthalmopathy. In DNA, the CDR3 is TGTGCCAGTAGTGGACAGGGGAATTCACCCCCCCACTTT. Amino acid sequence: CASSGQGNSPPHF.